The next 11 T cell receptor beta chains were all read from a single sample in a study of shared clonotypes between healthy human individuals. TCRdb's copy holds only in-frame clones and misses some; the assay was immunoSEQ multiplex PCR. Found here are approximately 2.5 million clones, approximately 93% of them singletons; the top ten hold 0.35% to 0.45%. The sample consisted of naive CD4+ T cells from PBMCs. This sample's subset: CD45RA+ positively selected. All receptors derive from a man younger than 35 in good health. Some clones in this sample may be carry-over from other donors' samples.

The chain joins TRBV11-2 to TRBJ2-1, with 7 bases fitting TRBD2. J gave up 3 bases and V 3 bases, and 5 bases lay outside the gene matches. CDR1 SGHAT and CDR2 FQNNGV come from the germline V gene. The CDR3 has 15 residues. The DNA of the CDR3 is TGTGCCAGCAGCTTTTTAGCGGGTTTCTACAATGAGCAGTTCTTC. It encodes CASSFLAGFYNEQFF.

The chain is built from TRBV27 and TRBJ2-5; 7 positions agree with TRBD1. V trimming: 0 bases; J trimming: 2 bases; junction bases outside the gene matches: 3. This CDR3 has 15 residues. Germline V gene data show CDR1 as MNHEY and CDR2 as SMNVEV (reference sequence). CDR3 nucleotide sequence: TGTGCCAGCAGTTTATCCCTGGGACAGCAAGAGACCCAGTACTTC. Translating it yields CASSLSLGQQETQYF.

CDR3 residues: CASSEQTYEQYF. The CDR3 DNA sequence: TGTGCCAGCAGTGAACAGACCTACGAGCAGTACTTC. This rearrangement joins TRBV2 to TRBJ2-5; D is unresolved. The assigned J gene may be wrong: the sequence end matches TRBJ2-7 better. CDR1 and CDR2 from the germline V gene are SNHLY and FYNNEI. CDR3 length: 12 amino acids.

Here the CDR3 reads CASSYRDGTEGYTF. For the CDR3, the DNA is TGTGCCAGCAGTTACAGAGACGGCACGGAGGGCTACACCTTC. This rearrangement joins TRBV6-5 to TRBJ1-2; D is unresolved. CDR1 is MNHEY and CDR2 is SVGAGI in the germline V gene. The CDR3 contains 14 residues. The V and J ends lost 2 bases and 8 bases respectively, with 15 bases between them.

The chain links TRBV5-1 to TRBJ2-7; D not resolved. The V and J ends lost 1 base and 3 bases respectively, with 14 bases between them. The CDR3 sequence is 15 residues long. Per the germline V gene, CDR1 is SGHRS and CDR2 is YFSETQ. The CDR3 nucleotides read TGCGCCAGCAGCTTGAGTGTCCCCCTTGGCTACGAGCAGTACTTC. This sequence encodes CASSLSVPLGYEQYF.

On this clone itself: At the DNA level, this CDR3 is encoded by other sequences in the same sample as well. CDR3 nucleotide sequence: TGTGCCAGCAGCTTAGTGTCAGGGGGGGAGACCCAGTACTTC. Its protein is CASSLVSGGETQYF. V and J are TRBV7-2 and TRBJ2-5; D possibly corresponds to TRBD1 (7 bases). The CDR3 extends over 14 amino acids. Germline loops: CDR1 SGHTA, CDR2 FQGNSA. V was clipped by 1 base and J by 5 bases, with 11 bases between them.

The chain carries TRBV11-1 and TRBJ2-7; 11 positions agree with TRBD2. Germline-derived CDR1 and CDR2 are SGHAT and FQDESV (reference sequence). The CDR3 is 15 residues long. With V trimmed by 3 bases and J by 3 bases, 4 bases remained unmatched. The CDR3 is CASSFRLAGNYEQYF. In nucleotides, the CDR3 is TGTGCCAGCAGCTTCCGACTAGCGGGAAACTACGAGCAGTACTTC.

The table lists this clone with a count of one. Other DNA sequences of this sample code for an identical CDR3. The V and J genes are TRBV28 and TRBJ2-7, with D uncertain. CDR1 and CDR2 (germline): MDHEN, SYDVKM. V lost 3 bases and J lost 2, with 5 bases in between. This CDR3 is built from 12 residues. Here the CDR3 reads CASSLRPYEQYF. DNA of the CDR3: TGTGCCAGCAGTTTGCGGCCCTACGAGCAGTACTTC.

The rearrangement joins TRBV4-1 to TRBJ1-1, with 12 bases identical to TRBD1. V dropped 2 bases and J dropped 3; count of bases not matched to a gene: 13. The CDR3 extends over 19 amino acids. The V gene's germline CDR1 is MGHRA and CDR2 YSYEKL. Here the CDR3 reads CASSQRAGQGAGKDTEAFF. The CDR3 DNA is TGCGCCAGCAGCCAAAGAGCGGGACAGGGGGCAGGAAAGGACACTGAAGCTTTCTTT.

This clone is a singleton in its sample. A junction boundary mismatches the germline segment, possibly from a read error. The genes are TRBV6-5 and TRBJ2-7, with 7 bases fitting TRBD2. CDR3 length: 16 amino acids. Germline CDR1 reads MNHEY; CDR2 reads SVGAGI. CDR3 residues: CASSYSGTTLSSEQYF. The CDR3 nucleotides are TGTGCCAGCAGTTACTCCGGGACTACCCTCTCCTCCGAGCAGTACTTC.

The rearrangement joins TRBV4-1 to TRBJ2-3; tentative D call: TRBD2 (6 bases). Trimming removed 2 bases at V and 1 base at J, with 10 bases between. The V gene's germline CDR1 is MGHRA and CDR2 YSYEKL. The CDR3 contains 15 residues. CDR3 nucleotides: TGCGCCAGCAGCCAACTAGCGTCACGCACAGATACGCAGTATTTT. Translation: CASSQLASRTDTQYF.